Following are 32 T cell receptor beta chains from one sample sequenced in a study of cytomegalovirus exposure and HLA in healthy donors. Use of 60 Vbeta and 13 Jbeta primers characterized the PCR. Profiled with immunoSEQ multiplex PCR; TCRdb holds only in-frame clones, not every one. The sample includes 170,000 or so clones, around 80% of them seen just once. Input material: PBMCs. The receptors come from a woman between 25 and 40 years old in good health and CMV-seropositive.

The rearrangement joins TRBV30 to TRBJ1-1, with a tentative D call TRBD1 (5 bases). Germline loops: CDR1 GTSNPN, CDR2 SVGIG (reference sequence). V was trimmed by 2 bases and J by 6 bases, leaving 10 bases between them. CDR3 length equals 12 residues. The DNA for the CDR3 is TGTGCCTGGAGTTCGGGGGTCTCTGAAGCTTTCTTT. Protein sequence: CAWSSGVSEAFF.

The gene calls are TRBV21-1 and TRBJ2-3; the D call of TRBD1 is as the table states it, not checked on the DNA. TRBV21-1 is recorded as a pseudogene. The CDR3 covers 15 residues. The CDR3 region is CASSNPRGPEHTQYF. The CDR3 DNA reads TGTGCCAGCAGCAATCCTAGGGGCCCGGAACATACGCAGTATTTT.

Here the CDR3 DNA reads TGTGCCAGCAGTTACAGTCTAGCGGGAGACTACAATGAGCAGTTCTTC. It is translated as CASSYSLAGDYNEQFF. J is TRBJ2-1 and V is TRBV6-5, with 10 bases matching TRBD2. CDR1 is MNHEY and CDR2 is SVGAGI in the germline V gene. V lost 2 bases and J lost 3; bases outside the gene matches: 4. The CDR3 contains 16 residues.

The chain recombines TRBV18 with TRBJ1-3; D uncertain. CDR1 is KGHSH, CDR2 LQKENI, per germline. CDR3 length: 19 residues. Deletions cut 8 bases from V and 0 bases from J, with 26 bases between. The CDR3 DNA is TGTGCCAGCGCCCCTGTTCTCCCACAGCCGATGGACTCTGGAAACACCATATATTTT. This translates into CASAPVLPQPMDSGNTIYF.

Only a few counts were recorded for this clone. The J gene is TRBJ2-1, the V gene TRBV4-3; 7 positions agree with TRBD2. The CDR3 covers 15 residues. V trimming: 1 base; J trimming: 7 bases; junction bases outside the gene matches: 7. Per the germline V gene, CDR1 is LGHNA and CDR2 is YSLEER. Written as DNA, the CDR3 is TGCGCCAGCAGCCAAGGGTCTAGCGGTAGGAATGAGCAGTTCTTC. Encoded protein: CASSQGSSGRNEQFF.

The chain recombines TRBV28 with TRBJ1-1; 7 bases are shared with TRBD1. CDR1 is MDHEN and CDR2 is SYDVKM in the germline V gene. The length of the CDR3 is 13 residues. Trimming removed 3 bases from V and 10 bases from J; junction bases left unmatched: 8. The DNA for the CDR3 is TGTGCCAGCAGTTTTAGAGACAGGGAAACAGCTTTCTTT. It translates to CASSFRDRETAFF.

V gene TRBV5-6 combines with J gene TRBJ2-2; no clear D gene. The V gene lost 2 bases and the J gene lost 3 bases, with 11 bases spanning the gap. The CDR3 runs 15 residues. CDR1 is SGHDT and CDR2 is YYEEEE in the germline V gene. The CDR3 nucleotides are TGTGCCAGCAGCTTTAAACAGACCTACACCGGGGAGCTGTTTTTT. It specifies CASSFKQTYTGELFF.

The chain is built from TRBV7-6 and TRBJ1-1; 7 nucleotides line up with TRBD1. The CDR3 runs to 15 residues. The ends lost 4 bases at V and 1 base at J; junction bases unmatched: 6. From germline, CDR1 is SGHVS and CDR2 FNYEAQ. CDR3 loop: CASSSWTGANTEAFF. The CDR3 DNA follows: TGTGCCAGCAGCTCGTGGACAGGAGCGAACACTGAAGCTTTCTTT.

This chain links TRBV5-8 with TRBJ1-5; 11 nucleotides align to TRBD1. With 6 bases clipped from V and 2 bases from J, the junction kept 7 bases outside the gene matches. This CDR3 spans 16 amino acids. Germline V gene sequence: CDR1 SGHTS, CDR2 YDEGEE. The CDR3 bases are TGTGCCAGCAATCCGGGACAGGGGGGTCGCAATCAGCCCCAGCATTTT. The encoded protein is CASNPGQGGRNQPQHF.

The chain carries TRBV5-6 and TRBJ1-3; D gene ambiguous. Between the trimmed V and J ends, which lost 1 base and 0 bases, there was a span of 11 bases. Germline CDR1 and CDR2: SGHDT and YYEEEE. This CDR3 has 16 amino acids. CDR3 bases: TGTGCCAGCAGCTTGTCGTTGTCGGGCTCTGGAAACACCATATATTTT. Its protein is CASSLSLSGSGNTIYF. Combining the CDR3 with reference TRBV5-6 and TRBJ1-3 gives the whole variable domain DAGVTQSPTHLIKTRGQQVTLRCSPKSGHDTVSWYQQALGQGPQFIFQYYEEEERQRGNFPDRFSGHQFPNYSSELNVNALLLGDSALYLCASSLSLSGSGNTIYFGEGSWLTVV.

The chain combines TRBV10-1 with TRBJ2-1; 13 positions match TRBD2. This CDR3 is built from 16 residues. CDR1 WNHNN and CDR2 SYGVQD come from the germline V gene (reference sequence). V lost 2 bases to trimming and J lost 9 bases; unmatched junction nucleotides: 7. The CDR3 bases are TGCGCCAGCAGTGAGAGAACTAGCGGGAGGGCCACTGAGCAGTTCTTC. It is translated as CASSERTSGRATEQFF.

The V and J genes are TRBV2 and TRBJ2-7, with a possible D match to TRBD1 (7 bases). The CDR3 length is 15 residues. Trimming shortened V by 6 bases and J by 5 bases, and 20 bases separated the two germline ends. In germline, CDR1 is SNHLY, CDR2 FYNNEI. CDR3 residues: CASRVTGTAGNEQYF. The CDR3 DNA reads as TGTGCCAGCAGAGTTACCGGGACAGCGGGCAACGAGCAGTACTTC. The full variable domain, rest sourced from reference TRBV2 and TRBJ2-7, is EPEVTQTPSHQVTQMGQEVILRCVPISNHLYFYWYRQILGQKVEFLVSFYNNEISEKSEIFDDQFSVERPDGSNFTLKIRSTKLEDSAMYFCASRVTGTAGNEQYFGPGTRLTVT.

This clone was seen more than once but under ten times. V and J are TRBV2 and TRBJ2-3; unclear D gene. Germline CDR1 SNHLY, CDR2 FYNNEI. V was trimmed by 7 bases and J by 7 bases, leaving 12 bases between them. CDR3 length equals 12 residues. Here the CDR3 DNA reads TGTGCCAGCACGGCAGGCCTGAATACGCAGTATTTT. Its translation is CASTAGLNTQYF.

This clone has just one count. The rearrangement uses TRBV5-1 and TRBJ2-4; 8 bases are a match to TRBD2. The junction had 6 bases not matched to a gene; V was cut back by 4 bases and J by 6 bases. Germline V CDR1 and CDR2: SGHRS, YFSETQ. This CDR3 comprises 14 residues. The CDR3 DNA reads TGCGCCAGCAGCCCACCGACTAGCGTAAACATTCAGTACTTC. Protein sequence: CASSPPTSVNIQYF.

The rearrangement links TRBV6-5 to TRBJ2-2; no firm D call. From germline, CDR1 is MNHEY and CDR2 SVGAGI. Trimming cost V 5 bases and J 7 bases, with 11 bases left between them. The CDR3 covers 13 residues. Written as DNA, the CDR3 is TGTGCCAGCAGTGTGGAACCGGGCGGGGAGCTGTTTTTT. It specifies CASSVEPGGELFF.

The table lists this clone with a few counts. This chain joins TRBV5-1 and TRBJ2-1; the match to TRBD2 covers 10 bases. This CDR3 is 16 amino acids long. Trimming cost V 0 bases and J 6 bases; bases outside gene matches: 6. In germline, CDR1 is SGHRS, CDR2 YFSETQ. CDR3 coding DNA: TGCGCCAGCAGCTTGGCCCTAGCGGGAGCCCTCAATGAGCAGTTCTTC. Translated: CASSLALAGALNEQFF.

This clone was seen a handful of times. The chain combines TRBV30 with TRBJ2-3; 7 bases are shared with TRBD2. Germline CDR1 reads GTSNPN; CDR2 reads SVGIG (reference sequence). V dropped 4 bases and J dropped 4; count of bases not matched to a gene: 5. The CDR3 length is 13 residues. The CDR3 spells CAWTSGIADTQYF. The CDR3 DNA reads TGTGCCTGGACGAGCGGGATCGCAGATACGCAGTATTTT.

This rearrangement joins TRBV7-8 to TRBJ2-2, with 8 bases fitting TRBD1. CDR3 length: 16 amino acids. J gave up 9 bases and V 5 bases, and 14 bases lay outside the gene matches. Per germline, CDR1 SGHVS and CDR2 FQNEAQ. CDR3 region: CASSDSGTGSLRELFF. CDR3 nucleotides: TGTGCCAGCAGCGATTCAGGGACAGGATCTTTACGGGAGCTGTTTTTT.

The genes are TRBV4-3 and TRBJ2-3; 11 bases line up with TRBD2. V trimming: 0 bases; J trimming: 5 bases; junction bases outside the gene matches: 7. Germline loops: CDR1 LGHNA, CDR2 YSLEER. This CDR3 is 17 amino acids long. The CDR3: CASSQDVAGGPRDTQYF. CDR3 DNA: TGCGCCAGCAGCCAAGACGTAGCGGGAGGGCCAAGAGATACGCAGTATTTT.

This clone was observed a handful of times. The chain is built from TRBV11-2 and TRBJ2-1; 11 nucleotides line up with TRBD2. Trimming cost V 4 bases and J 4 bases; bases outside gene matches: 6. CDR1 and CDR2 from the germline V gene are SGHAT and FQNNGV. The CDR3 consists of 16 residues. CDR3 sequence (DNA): TGTGCCAGCAGCTCCCCCGGGACTAGCGGATACAATGAGCAGTTCTTC. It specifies CASSSPGTSGYNEQFF.

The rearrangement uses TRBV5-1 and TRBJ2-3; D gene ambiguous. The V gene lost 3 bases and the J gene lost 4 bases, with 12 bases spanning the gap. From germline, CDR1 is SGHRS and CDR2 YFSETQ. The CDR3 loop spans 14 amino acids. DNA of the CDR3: TGCGCCAGCAGCTCTATTTTCCCCGCAGATACGCAGTATTTT. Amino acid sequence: CASSSIFPADTQYF.

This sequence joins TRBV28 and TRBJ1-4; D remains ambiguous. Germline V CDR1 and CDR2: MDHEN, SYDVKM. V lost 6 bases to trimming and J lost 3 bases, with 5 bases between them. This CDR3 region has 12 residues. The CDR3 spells CASRQANEKLFF. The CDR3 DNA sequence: TGTGCCAGCAGACAAGCTAATGAAAAACTGTTTTTT. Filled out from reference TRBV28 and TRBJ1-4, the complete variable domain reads DVKVTQSSRYLVKRTGEKVFLECVQDMDHENMFWYRQDPGLGLRLIYFSYDVKMKEKGDIPEGYSVSREKKERFSLILESASTNQTSMYLCASRQANEKLFFGSGTQLSVL.

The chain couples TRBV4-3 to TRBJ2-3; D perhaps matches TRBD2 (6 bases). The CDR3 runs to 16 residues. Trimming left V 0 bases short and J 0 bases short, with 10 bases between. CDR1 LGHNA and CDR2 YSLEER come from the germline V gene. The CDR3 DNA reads TGCGCCAGCAGCCAAGAAGGACTATCCAGCACAGATACGCAGTATTTT. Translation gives CASSQEGLSSTDTQYF.

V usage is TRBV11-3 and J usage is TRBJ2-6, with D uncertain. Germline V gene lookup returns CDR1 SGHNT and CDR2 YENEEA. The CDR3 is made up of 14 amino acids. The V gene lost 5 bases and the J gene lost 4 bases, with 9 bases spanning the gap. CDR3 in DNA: TGTGCCAGCAGCCCTGTACGGGGGGCCAACGTCCTGACTTTC. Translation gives CASSPVRGANVLTF.

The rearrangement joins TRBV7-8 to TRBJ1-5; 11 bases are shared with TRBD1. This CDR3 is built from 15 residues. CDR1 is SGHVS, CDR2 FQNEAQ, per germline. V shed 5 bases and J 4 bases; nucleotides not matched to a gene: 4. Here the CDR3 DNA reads TGTGCCAGCAGCGGGGGGACAGGGGGGAATCAGCCCCAGCATTTT. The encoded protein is CASSGGTGGNQPQHF.

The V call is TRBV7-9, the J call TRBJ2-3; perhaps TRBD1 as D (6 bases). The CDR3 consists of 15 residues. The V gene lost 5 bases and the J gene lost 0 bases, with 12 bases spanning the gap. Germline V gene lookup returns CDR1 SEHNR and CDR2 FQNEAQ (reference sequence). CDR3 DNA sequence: TGTGCCAGCAGCCCGACAGGAATTAGCACAGATACGCAGTATTTT. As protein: CASSPTGISTDTQYF.

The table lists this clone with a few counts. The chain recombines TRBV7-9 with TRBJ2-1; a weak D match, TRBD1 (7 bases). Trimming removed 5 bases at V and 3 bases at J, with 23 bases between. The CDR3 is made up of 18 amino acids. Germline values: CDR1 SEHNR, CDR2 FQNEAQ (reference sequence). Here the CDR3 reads CASSPQKWAGGNYNEQFF. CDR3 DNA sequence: TGTGCCAGCAGCCCACAAAAGTGGGCAGGGGGGAACTACAATGAGCAGTTCTTC.

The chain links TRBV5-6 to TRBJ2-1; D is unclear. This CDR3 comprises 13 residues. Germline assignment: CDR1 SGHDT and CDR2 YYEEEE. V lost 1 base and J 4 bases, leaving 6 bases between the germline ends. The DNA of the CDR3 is TGTGCCAGCAGCTTGTACAGATACAATGAGCAGTTCTTC. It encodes CASSLYRYNEQFF.

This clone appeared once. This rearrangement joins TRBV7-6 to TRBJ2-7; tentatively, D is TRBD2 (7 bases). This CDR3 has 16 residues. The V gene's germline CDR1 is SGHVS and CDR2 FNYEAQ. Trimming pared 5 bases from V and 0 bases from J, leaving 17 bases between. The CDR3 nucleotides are TGTGCCAGCAGCCCCTTCTCGGGGGGCTCCTCCTACGAGCAGTACTTC. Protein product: CASSPFSGGSSYEQYF. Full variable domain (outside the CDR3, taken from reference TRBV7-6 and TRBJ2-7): GAGVSQSPRYKVTKRGQDVALRCDPISGHVSLYWYRQALGQGPEFLTYFNYEAQQDKSGLPNDRFSAERPEGSISTLTIQRTEQRDSAMYRCASSPFSGGSSYEQYFGPGTRLTVT.

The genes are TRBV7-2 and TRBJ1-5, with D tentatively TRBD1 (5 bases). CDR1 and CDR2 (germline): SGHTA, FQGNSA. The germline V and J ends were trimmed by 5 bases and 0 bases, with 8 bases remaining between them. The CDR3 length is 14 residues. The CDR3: CASSLRGSNQPQHF. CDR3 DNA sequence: TGTGCCAGCAGCCTTAGGGGTAGCAATCAGCCCCAGCATTTT. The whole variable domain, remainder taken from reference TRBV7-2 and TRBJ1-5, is GAGVSQSPSNKVTEKGKDVELRCDPISGHTALYWYRQSLGQGLEFLIYFQGNSAPDKSGLPSDRFSAERTGGSVSTLTIQRTQQEDSAVYLCASSLRGSNQPQHFGDGTRLSIL.

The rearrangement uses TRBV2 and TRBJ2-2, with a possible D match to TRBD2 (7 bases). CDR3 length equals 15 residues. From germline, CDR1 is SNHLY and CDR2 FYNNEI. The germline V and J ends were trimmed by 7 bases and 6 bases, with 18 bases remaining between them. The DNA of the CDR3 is TGTGCCAGCAAGGGGGAGGGGCTCGGGGCCGGGGAGCTGTTTTTT. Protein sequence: CASKGEGLGAGELFF.

In DNA form, the CDR3 reads TGTGCCAGCAGGTCCAGGTATAGCAATCAGCCCCAGCATTTT. Translating it yields CASRSRYSNQPQHF. V is TRBV6-6 and J is TRBJ1-5; D gene uncertain. The germline V gene encodes CDR1 MNHNY and CDR2 SVGAGI (reference sequence). Trimming took 6 bases from V and 0 from J, leaving 9 bases between them. The CDR3 contains 14 residues.